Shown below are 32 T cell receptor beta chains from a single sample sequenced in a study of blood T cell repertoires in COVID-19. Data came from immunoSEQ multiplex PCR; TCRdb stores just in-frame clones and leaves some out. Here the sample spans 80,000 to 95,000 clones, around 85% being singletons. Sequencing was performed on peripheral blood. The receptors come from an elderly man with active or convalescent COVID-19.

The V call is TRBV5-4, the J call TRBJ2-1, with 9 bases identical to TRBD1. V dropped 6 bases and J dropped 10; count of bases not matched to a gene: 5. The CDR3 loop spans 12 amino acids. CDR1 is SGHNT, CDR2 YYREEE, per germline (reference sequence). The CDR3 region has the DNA TGTGCCAGCACCCGGGGACAGGGCGAGCAGTTCTTC. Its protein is CASTRGQGEQFF.

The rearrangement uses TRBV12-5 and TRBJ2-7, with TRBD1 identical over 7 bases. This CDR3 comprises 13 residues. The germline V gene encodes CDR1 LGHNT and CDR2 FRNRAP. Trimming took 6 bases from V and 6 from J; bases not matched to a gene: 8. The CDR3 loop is CASGSTGSGEQYF. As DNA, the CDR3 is TGTGCTAGTGGATCGACAGGGTCCGGCGAGCAGTACTTC.

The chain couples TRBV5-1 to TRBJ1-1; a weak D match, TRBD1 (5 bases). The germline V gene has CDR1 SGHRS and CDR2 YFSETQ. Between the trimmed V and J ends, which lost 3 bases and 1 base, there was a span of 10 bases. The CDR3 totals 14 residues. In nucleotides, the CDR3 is TGCGCCAGCAGCTGGGGCGGGGAGAACACTGAAGCTTTCTTT. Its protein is CASSWGGENTEAFF.

Here the CDR3 reads CASSFLVYEQYF. CDR3 nucleotides: TGTGCCAGCAGTTTTCTCGTCTACGAGCAGTACTTC. V is TRBV6-2 or TRBV6-3 and J is TRBJ2-7; no clear D. The CDR3 extends over 12 amino acids. The germline CDR1 and CDR2 sequences are MNHEY and SVGEGT. The V and J ends lost 4 bases and 3 bases respectively, with 7 bases between them.

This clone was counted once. The CDR3 here is CASSQDRQGRETQYF. In nucleotides, the CDR3 is TGTGCCAGCAGCCAGGACCGACAGGGACGGGAGACCCAGTACTTC. The rearrangement links TRBV3-1 (or the pseudogene TRBV3-2) to TRBJ2-5, with TRBD1 identical over 7 bases. Per the germline V gene, CDR1 is LGHDT and CDR2 is YNNKEL (reference sequence). J lost 5 bases, V lost 3 bases, and 9 bases had no gene match. This CDR3 has 15 residues.

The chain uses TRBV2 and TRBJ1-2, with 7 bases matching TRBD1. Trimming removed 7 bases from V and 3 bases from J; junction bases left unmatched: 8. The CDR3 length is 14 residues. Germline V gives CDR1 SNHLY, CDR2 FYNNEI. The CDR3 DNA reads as TGTGCCAGCACCCGAACCGGACAGGACTATGGCTACACCTTC. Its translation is CASTRTGQDYGYTF.

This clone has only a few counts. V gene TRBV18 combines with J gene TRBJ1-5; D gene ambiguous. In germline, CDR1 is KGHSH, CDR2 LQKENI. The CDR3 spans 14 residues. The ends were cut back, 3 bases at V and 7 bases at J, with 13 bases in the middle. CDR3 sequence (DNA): TGTGCCAGCTCACCTCTGAATACCGGGCAGCCCCAGCATTTT. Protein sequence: CASSPLNTGQPQHF.

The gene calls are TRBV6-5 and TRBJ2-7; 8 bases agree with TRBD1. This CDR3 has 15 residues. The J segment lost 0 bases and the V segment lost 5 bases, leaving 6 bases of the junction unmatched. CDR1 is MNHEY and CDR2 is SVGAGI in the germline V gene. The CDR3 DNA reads TGTGCCAGCAGTCGACGGGACAGGAGCTCCTACGAGCAGTACTTC. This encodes CASSRRDRSSYEQYF.

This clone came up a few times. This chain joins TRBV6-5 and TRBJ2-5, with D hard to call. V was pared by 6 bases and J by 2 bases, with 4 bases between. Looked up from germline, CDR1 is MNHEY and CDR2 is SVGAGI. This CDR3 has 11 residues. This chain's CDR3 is CASSYQETQYF. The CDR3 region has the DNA TGTGCCAGCAGCTATCAAGAGACCCAGTACTTC.

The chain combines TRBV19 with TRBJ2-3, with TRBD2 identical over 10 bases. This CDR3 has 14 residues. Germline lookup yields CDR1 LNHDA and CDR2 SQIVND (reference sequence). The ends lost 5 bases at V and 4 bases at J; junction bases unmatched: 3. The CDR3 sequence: CASSQRGGPDTQYF. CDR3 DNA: TGTGCCAGTAGTCAGCGGGGGGGTCCAGATACGCAGTATTTT. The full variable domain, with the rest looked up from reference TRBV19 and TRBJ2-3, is DGGITQSPKYLFRKEGQNVTLSCEQNLNHDAMYWYRQDPGQGLRLIYYSQIVNDFQKGDIAEGYSVSREKKESFPLTVTSAQKNPTAFYLCASSQRGGPDTQYFGPGTRLTVL.

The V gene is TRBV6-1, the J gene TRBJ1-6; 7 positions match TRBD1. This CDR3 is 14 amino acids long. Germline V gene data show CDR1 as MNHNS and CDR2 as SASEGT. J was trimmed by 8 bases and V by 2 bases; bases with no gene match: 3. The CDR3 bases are TGTGCCAGCAGTGAATCGGGACAGTATTCACCCCTCCACTTT. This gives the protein CASSESGQYSPLHF.

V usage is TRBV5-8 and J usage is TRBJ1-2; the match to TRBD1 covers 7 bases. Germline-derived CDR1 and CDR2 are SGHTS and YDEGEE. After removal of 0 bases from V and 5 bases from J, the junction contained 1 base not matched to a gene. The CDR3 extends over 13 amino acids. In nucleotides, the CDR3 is TGTGCCAGCAGCTTGGCGACAGGGTATGGCTACACCTTC. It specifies CASSLATGYGYTF.

The CDR3, as DNA: TGTGCCAGCAGCCCCACCCCCCTATCCACAGATACGCAGTATTTT. Residues: CASSPTPLSTDTQYF. This rearrangement joins TRBV27 to TRBJ2-3; D call uncertain. The germline V gene has CDR1 MNHEY and CDR2 SMNVEV (reference sequence). The CDR3 has 15 amino acids. The V end was cut by 6 bases, the J end by 2 bases, with 15 bases between.

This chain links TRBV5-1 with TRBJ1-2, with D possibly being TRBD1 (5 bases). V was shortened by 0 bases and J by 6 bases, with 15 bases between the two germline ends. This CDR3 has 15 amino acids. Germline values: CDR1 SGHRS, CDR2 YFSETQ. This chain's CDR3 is CASSLGAGTQNGYTF. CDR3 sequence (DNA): TGCGCCAGCAGCTTGGGGGCCGGGACTCAAAATGGCTACACCTTC.

The CDR3 loop reads CATSRDLGTAGGNYGYTF. The CDR3, as DNA: TGTGCCACCAGCAGAGATCTCGGCACCGCCGGAGGTAACTATGGCTACACCTTC. The chain is built from TRBV15 and TRBJ1-2; D unclear. V was clipped by 0 bases and J by 1 base, with 18 bases between them. This CDR3 contains 18 residues. Germline CDR1 and CDR2: LNHNV and YYDKDF (reference sequence).

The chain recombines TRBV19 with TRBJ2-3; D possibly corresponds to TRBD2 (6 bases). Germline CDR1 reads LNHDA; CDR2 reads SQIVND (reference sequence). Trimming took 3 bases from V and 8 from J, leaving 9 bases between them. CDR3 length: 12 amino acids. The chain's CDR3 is CASSIQEGTQYF. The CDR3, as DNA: TGTGCCAGTAGTATTCAGGAGGGTACGCAGTATTTT.

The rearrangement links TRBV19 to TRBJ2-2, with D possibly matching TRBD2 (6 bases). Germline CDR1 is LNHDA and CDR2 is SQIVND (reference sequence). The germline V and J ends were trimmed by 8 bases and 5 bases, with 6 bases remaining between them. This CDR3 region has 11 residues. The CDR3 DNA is TGTGCCAGTCGGGGGACCGGGGAGCTGTTTTTT. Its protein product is CASRGTGELFF.

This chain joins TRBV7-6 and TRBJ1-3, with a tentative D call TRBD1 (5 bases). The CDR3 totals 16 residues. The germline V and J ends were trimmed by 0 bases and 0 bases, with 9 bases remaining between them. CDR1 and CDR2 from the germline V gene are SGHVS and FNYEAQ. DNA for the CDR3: TGTGCCAGCAGCTTAGCTAGACAGCACTCTGGAAACACCATATATTTT. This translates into CASSLARQHSGNTIYF. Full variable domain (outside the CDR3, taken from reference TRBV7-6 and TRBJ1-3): GAGVSQSPRYKVTKRGQDVALRCDPISGHVSLYWYRQALGQGPEFLTYFNYEAQQDKSGLPNDRFSAERPEGSISTLTIQRTEQRDSAMYRCASSLARQHSGNTIYFGEGSWLTVV.

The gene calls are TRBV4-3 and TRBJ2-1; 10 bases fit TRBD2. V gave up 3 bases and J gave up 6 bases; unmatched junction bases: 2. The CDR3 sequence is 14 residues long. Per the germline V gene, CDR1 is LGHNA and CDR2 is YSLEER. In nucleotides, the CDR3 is TGCGCCAGCAGCCAGGGGACTAGCGCCAATGAGCAGTTCTTC. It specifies CASSQGTSANEQFF.

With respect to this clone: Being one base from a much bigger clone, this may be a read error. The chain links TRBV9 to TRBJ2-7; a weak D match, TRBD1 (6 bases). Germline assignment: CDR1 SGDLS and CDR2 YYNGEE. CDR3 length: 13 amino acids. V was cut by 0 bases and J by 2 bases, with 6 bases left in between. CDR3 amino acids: CASSVGTAYEQYF. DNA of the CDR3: TGTGCCAGCAGCGTAGGGACAGCCTACGAGCAGTACTTC.

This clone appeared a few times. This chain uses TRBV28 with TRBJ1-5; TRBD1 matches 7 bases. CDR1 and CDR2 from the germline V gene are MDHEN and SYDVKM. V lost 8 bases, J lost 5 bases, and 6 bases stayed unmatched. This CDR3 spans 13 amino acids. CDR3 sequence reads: CASRQGGDQPQHF. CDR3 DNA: TGTGCCAGCCGACAGGGTGGGGATCAGCCCCAGCATTTT.

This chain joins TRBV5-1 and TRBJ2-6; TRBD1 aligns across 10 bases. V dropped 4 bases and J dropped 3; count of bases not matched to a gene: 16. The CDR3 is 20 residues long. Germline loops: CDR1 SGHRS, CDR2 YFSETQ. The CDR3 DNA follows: TGCGCCAGCAGCCCCCGCGTTCAGACAGGGGGCGTCTTTGGGGCCAACGTCCTGACTTTC. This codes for CASSPRVQTGGVFGANVLTF. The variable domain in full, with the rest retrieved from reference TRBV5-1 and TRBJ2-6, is KAGVTQTPRYLIKTRGQQVTLSCSPISGHRSVSWYQQTPGQGLQFLFEYFSETQRNKGNFPGRFSGRQFSNSRSEMNVSTLELGDSALYLCASSPRVQTGGVFGANVLTFGAGSRLTVL.

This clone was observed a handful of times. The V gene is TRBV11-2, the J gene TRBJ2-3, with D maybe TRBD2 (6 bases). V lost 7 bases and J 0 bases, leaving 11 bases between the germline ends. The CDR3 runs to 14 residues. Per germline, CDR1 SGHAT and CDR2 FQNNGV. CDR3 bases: TGTGCCAGCAAACGGGGACTTAGCACAGATACGCAGTATTTT. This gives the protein CASKRGLSTDTQYF.

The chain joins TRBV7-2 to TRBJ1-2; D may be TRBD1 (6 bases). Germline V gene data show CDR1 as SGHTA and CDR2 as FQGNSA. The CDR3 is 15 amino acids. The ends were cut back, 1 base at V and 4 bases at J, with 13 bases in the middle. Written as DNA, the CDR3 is TGTGCCAGCAGCTTAGGGGGACAAGTGGCCTATGGCTACACCTTC. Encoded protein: CASSLGGQVAYGYTF.

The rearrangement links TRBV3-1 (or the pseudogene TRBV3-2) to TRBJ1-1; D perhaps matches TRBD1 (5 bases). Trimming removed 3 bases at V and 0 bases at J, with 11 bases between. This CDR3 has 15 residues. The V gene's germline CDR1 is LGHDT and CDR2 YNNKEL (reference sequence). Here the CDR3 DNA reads TGTGCCAGCAGCCATAGTTACAGGCTGAACACTGAAGCTTTCTTT. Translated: CASSHSYRLNTEAFF.

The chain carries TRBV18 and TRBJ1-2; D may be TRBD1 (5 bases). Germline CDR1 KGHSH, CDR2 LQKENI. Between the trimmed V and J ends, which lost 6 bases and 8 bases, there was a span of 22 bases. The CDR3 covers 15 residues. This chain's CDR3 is CASSPLSSRGGGYTF. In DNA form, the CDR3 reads TGTGCCAGCTCCCCCCTTTCCTCGAGGGGAGGAGGCTACACCTTC. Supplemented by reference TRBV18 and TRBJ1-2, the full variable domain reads NAGVMQNPRHLVRRRGQEARLRCSPMKGHSHVYWYRQLPEEGLKFMVYLQKENIIDESGMPKERFSAEFPKEGPSILRIQQVVRGDSAAYFCASSPLSSRGGGYTFGSGTRLTVV.

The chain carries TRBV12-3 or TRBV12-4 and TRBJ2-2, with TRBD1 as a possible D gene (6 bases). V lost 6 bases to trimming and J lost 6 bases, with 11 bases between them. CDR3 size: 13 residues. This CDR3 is CASRKQGPGELFF. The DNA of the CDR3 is TGTGCCAGCAGGAAACAGGGTCCCGGGGAGCTGTTTTTT.

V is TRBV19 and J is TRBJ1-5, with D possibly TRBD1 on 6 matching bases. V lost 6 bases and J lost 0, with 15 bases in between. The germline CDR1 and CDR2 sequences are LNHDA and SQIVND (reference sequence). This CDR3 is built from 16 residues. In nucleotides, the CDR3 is TGTGCCAGTAGCACAGGGACGGTTTATAGCAATCAGCCCCAGCATTTT. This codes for CASSTGTVYSNQPQHF.

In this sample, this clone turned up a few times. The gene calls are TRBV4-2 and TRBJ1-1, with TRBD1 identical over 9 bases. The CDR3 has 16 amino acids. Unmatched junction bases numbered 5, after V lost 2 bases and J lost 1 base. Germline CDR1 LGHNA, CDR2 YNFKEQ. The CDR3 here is CASSQPGTGSNTEAFF. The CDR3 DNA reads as TGTGCCAGCAGCCAACCCGGGACAGGGTCGAACACTGAAGCTTTCTTT.

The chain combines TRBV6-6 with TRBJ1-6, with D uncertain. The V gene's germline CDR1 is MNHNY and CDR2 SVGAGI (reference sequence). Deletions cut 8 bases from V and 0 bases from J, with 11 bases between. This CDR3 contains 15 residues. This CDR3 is CASATRSSYNSPLHF. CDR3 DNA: TGTGCCAGCGCCACTAGAAGCTCCTATAATTCACCCCTCCACTTT.

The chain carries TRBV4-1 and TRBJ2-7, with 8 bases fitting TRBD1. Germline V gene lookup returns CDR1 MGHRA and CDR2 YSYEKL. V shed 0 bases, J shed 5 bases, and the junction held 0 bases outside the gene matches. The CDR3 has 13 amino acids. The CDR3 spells CASSQEGQDEQYF. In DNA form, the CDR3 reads TGCGCCAGCAGCCAAGAGGGACAGGACGAGCAGTACTTC.

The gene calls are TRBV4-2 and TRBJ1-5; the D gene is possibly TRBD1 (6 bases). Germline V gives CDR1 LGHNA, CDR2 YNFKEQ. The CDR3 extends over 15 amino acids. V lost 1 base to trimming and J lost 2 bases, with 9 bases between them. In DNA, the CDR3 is TGTGCCAGCAGCCAAGGGCCAGGGGGCAATCAGCCCCAGCATTTT. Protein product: CASSQGPGGNQPQHF.